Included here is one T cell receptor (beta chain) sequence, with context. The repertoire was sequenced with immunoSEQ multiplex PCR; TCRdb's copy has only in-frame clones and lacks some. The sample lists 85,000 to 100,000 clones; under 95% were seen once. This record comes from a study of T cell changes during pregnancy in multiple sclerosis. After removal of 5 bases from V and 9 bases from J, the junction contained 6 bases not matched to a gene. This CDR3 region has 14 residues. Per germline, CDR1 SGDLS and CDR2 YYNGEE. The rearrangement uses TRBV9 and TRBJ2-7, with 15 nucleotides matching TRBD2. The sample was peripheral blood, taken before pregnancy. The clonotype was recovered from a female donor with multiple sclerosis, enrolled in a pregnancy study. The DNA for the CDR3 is TGTGCCAGCAGTGATGGGACTAGCGGGAGGCGGCAGTACTTC. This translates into CASSDGTSGRRQYF.